This TCR beta chain derives from a study of metastatic and nonmetastatic thyroid tumors. Study overall: The study looked at repertoires side by side in blood and in tumor or nodule tissue from malignant and benign thyroid patients.

The germline V gene encodes CDR1 SGHDT and CDR2 YYEEEE. This CDR3 is 13 amino acids long. V was cut by 4 bases and J by 3 bases, with 11 bases left in between. Patients were all untreated before their thyroid surgery. This clone has a single count. TCRdb re-clonotyped the PCR reads via MiXCR. The repertoire holds some 12,000 clones, with around two fifths as singletons. The chain carries TRBV5-6 and TRBJ2-7; D gene ambiguous. Sequencing input: tumor tissue. This receptor was identified in a female donor with papillary thyroid cancer or a benign thyroid nodule (not recorded which). Some clones in this sample may be carry-over from other donors' samples. This chain's CDR3 is CASSLMTYYEQYF. CDR3 DNA: TGTGCCAGCAGCCTAATGACCTACTACGAGCAGTACTTC.